This T cell receptor beta chain comes out of a study of neurological immune-mediated disorders. J gave up 4 bases and V 2 bases, and 9 bases lay outside the gene matches. CDR3 size: 15 residues. CDR1 DFQATT and CDR2 SNEGSKA come from the germline V gene (reference sequence). MiXCR, run by TCRdb on the 5' RACE reads, gives a single entry per CDR3 protein. The sample has roughly 60,000 distinct CDR3 sequences, around 9.7% seen once. Documented time point: longitudinal time-point 2. As healthy controls, volunteers from a blood bank in Maryland, USA, were used. This clonotype was seen many times. Sequenced sample: PBMCs. V and J are TRBV20-1 and TRBJ2-3, with 7 bases that match TRBD1. The source of this sequence is a man between 25 and 39 years old in good health. In DNA form, the CDR3 reads TGCAGTGCTAGACCCCCCCACAGGGGTTCAGATACGCAGTATTTT. It is translated as CSARPPHRGSDTQYF.